By share, the clone carrying this T cell receptor (beta chain) ranks as medium-sized. As yet, its antigen is unknown. This sample stems from a study of breast tumors, draining lymph nodes, adjacent tissues. TCRdb itself ran the multiplex PCR reads through MiXCR, one entry per CDR3 protein. Among about 7,200 distinct CDR3 sequences listed, around two fifths were seen once. V lost 4 bases and J lost 2; bases outside the gene matches: 6. From germline, CDR1 is SGHTS and CDR2 YDEGEE. The CDR3 is made up of 15 amino acids. General study results and limits: Tumor repertoires ranked between lymph nodes and nontumor tissue in diversity, with V and J gene preferences. Compared with basal-like, luminal-like tumors shared significantly more repertoire with nontumor tissue. Tumor T cell lymph node origin was a supported hypothesis, not proven. Findings are consistent with lymph node origin and intratumoral expansion of most tumor T cells.

Sequencing was carried out using tumor-adjacent breast tissue. V gene TRBV5-8 combines with J gene TRBJ2-7; 10 bases fit TRBD1. The TCR originated in a female donor with breast cancer. Some clones in this sample may be carry-over from other donors' samples. In DNA form, the CDR3 reads TGTGCCAGCAGCCTGGGACAGGGGATGGCCTACGAGCAGTACTTC. As protein: CASSLGQGMAYEQYF. The variable domain in full, completed from reference TRBV5-8 and TRBJ2-7, reads EAGVTQSPTHLIKTRGQQATLRCSPISGHTSVYWYQQALGLGLQFLLWYDEGEERNRGNFPPRFSGRQFPNYSSELNVNALELEDSALYLCASSLGQGMAYEQYFGPGTRLTVT.